The entry below gives a single T cell receptor (beta chain) sequence along with its context. Its antigen is unidentified. TCRdb fed the reads into MiXCR, producing one record per CDR3 protein. In the table there are some 200,000 distinct CDR3 sequences, approximately 19% of which are singletons. CDR3 length: 14 residues. Per germline, CDR1 SGHRS and CDR2 YFSETQ. V lost 4 bases to trimming and J lost 4 bases; unmatched junction nucleotides: 7. The data were obtained in a study of T cell repertoires in cytomegalovirus infection. Study-level information: Shared public TCR beta signatures pointed to both CMV infection and a matching HLA type.

Study-level findings and limits: Cumulative frequency (of public TCR beta family members) identified carriers of CMV plus the relevant HLA. The ex vivo response showed dominance by HLA-C-restricted CMV-specific TCR beta clonotypes.

This chain joins TRBV5-1 and TRBJ2-5; 7 nucleotides align to TRBD1. The sequence came from a human donor in good health (CMV status not recorded). Some clones in this sample may be carry-over from other donors' samples. The sequenced material came from PBMCs. This CDR3 is CASSDRASGETQYF. CDR3 nucleotides: TGCGCCAGCAGCGACAGGGCCTCCGGAGAGACCCAGTACTTC.